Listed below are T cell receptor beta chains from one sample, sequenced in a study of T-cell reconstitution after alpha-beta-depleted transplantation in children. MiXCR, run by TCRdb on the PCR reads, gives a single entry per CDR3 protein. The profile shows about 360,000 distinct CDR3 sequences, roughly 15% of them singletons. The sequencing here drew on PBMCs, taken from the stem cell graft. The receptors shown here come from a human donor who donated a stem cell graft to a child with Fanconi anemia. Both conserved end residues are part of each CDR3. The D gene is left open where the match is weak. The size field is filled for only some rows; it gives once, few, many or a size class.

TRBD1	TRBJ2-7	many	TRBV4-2	CASSRESTGSSYEQYF	TGTGCCAGCAGCCGAGAATCGACAGGGAGCTCCTACGAGCAGTACTTC
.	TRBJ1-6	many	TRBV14	CASSQRQRSSYNSPLHF	TGTGCCAGCAGCCAGAGACAACGTAGCTCCTATAATTCACCCCTCCACTTT
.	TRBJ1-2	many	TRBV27	CASGEDRLLLYGYTF	TGTGCCAGCGGCGAAGACAGGCTTTTACTCTATGGCTACACCTTC
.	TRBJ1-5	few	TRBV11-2	CASKGDGLEAQHF	TGTGCCAGCAAAGGGGACGGTCTCGAGGCCCAGCATTTT
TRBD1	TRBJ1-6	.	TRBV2	CAGRDRGFSPLHF	TGTGCCGGCCGGGACAGGGGTTTTTCACCCCTCCACTTT
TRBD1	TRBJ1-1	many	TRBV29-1	CSDYTVRGHRGTEAFF	TGCAGCGACTACACCGTAAGGGGGCACAGGGGCACTGAAGCTTTCTTT
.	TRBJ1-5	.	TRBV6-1	CASSSTWEQPQHF	TGTGCCAGCAGTAGCACGTGGGAGCAGCCCCAGCATTTT
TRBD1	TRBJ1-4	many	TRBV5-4	CASSQGQGREKLFF	TGTGCCAGCAGCCAAGGACAGGGACGCGAAAAACTGTTTTTT
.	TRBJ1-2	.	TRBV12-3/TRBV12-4	CASSFWGTGYTF	TGTGCCAGCAGTTTTTGGGGGACGGGCTACACCTTC
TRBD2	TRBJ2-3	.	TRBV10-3	CAISGGGSGGTTDTQYF	TGTGCCATCAGTGGGGGGGGTAGCGGGGGTACCACAGATACGCAGTATTTT
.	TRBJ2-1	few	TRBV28	CASIEGGYNEQFF	TGTGCCAGCATAGAGGGGGGCTACAATGAGCAGTTCTTC
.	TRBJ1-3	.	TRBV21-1	CASSNYNRGPRSGNTIYF	TGTGCCAGCAGCAACTACAACAGGGGACCCCGCTCTGGAAACACCATATATTTT
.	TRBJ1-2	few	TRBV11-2	CASSQTRSDGYTF	TGTGCCAGCAGCCAAACCAGGTCGGATGGCTACACCTTC
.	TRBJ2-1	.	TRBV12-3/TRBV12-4	CASSLAGGPFYNEQFF	TGTGCCAGCAGTTTAGCGGGGGGTCCGTTCTACAATGAGCAGTTCTTC
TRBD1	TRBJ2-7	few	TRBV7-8	CASRWGTGTSYEQYF	TGTGCCAGCAGATGGGGGACAGGGACGTCCTACGAGCAGTACTTC
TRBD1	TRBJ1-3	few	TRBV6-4	CASSGTGHWNTIYF	TGTGCCAGCAGCGGGACAGGGCACTGGAACACCATATATTTT
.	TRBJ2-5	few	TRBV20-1	CSATTGGGTQYF	TGCAGTGCCACGACGGGGGGCGGGACCCAGTACTTC
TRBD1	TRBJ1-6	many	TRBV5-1	CASSAQGSSYNSPLHF	TGCGCCAGCAGCGCACAGGGGAGCTCCTATAATTCACCCCTCCACTTT
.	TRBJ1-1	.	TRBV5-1	CASKLRGGAVNTEAFF	TGCGCCAGCAAACTCCGGGGGGGAGCGGTGAACACTGAAGCTTTCTTT
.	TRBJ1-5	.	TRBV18	CASSETGSSNQPQHF	TGTGCCAGCTCCGAAACAGGGAGTAGTAATCAGCCCCAGCATTTT
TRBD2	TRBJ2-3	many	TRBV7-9	CASSPTAGDSTDTQYF	TGTGCCAGCAGCCCTACAGCGGGGGACTCCACAGATACGCAGTATTTT
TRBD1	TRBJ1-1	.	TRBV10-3	CAISALGTGGGTEAFF	TGTGCCATCAGTGCCTTGGGGACAGGGGGAGGAACTGAAGCTTTCTTT
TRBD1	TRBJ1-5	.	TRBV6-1	CASAQGAEGAQPQHF	TGTGCCAGCGCGCAGGGCGCAGAGGGGGCGCAGCCCCAGCATTTT
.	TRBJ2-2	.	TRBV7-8	CASQLRDGLNIGELFF	TGTGCCAGCCAACTCCGGGACGGACTAAACATCGGGGAGCTGTTTTTT
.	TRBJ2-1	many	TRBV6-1	CASSLSQGGQFF	TGTGCCAGCAGTTTGTCACAGGGCGGGCAGTTCTTC
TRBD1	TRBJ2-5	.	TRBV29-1	CSARDRGLETQYF	TGCAGCGCTCGGGACAGGGGCTTGGAGACCCAGTACTTC
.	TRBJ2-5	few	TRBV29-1	CSAGQSPRQETQYF	TGCAGCGCGGGGCAGAGCCCGCGACAAGAGACCCAGTACTTC
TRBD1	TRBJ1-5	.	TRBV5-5	CASSLTGTGKFLPQHF	TGTGCCAGCAGCTTAACAGGGACAGGAAAGTTTTTGCCCCAGCATTTT
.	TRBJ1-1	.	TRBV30	CAWSVHQGSEAFF	TGTGCCTGGAGTGTACATCAGGGTTCAGAAGCTTTCTTT
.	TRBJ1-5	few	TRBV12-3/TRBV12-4	CASSPRGAGGQPQHF	TGTGCCAGCAGCCCCAGAGGGGCAGGAGGGCAGCCCCAGCATTTT
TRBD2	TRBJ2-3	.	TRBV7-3	CASSLNPGLAGADTQYF	TGTGCCAGCAGCCTGAACCCGGGACTAGCGGGGGCGGATACGCAGTATTTT
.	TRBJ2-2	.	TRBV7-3	CASSLDSGGPAGELFF	TGTGCCAGCAGCCTGGACTCTGGGGGGCCAGCCGGGGAGCTGTTTTTT
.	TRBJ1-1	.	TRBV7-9	CASSVGTTGKAFF	TGTGCCAGCAGCGTAGGAACCACAGGGAAAGCTTTCTTT
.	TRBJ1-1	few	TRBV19	CASTRNLRHPEAFF	TGTGCCAGTACTCGGAACCTCAGACACCCTGAAGCTTTCTTT
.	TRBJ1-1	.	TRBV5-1	CASSTDVNTEAFF	TGCGCCAGCAGCACGGACGTGAACACTGAAGCTTTCTTT
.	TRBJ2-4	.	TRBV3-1	CASSLQHIQYF	TGTGCCAGCAGCCTACAGCACATTCAGTACTTC
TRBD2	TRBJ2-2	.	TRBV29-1	CSASASGVTGELFF	TGCAGCGCTAGTGCTAGCGGCGTCACCGGGGAGCTGTTTTTT
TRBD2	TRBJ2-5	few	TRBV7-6	CASSLGTSGGAGETQYF	TGTGCCAGCAGCTTAGGGACTAGCGGGGGGGCCGGAGAGACCCAGTACTTC
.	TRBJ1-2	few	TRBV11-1	CASSLSPSRAPPNYGYTF	TGTGCCAGCAGCTTAAGCCCCAGCCGGGCACCACCTAACTATGGCTACACCTTC
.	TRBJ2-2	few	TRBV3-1	CASGIYTNTGELFF	TGTGCCAGCGGAATATACACGAACACCGGGGAGCTGTTTTTT
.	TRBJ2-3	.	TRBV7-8	CASSLGFNTDTQYF	TGTGCCAGCAGCTTAGGATTTAACACAGATACGCAGTATTTT
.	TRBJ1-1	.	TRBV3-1	CASSQDGLEAFF	TGTGCCAGCAGCCAAGATGGGCTTGAAGCTTTCTTT
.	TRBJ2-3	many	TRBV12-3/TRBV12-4	CASSLEGPRRDTQYF	TGTGCCAGCAGTTTGGAGGGACCACGGAGAGATACGCAGTATTTT
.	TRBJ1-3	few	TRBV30	CAWSPGLSGNTIYF	TGTGCCTGGAGCCCCGGCCTCTCTGGAAACACCATATATTTT
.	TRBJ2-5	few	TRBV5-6	CASSLAVGAGEETQYF	TGTGCCAGCAGCTTGGCCGTAGGGGCAGGGGAAGAGACCCAGTACTTC
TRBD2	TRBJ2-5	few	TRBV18	CASSPSGTSGGQTQYF	TGTGCCAGCTCACCTTCCGGGACTAGCGGGGGACAGACCCAGTACTTC
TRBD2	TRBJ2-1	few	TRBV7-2	CASSSGILAGYNEQFF	TGTGCCAGCAGCTCGGGGATACTAGCGGGGTACAATGAGCAGTTCTTC
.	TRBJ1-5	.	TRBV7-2	CASSSLYNQPQHF	TGTGCCAGCAGCTCCTTATACAATCAGCCCCAGCATTTT
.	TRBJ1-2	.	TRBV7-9	CASSSLSPNYGYTF	TGTGCCAGCAGCTCCTTATCCCCGAACTATGGCTACACCTTC
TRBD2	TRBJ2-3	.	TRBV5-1	CASRVLADSTDTQYF	TGCGCCAGCCGCGTGCTAGCGGATAGCACAGATACGCAGTATTTT
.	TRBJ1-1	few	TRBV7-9	CASSLEWGGNTEAFF	TGTGCCAGCAGCTTAGAGTGGGGGGGGAACACTGAAGCTTTCTTT
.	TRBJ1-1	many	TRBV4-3	CASSQDWWGGTEAFF	TGCGCCAGCAGCCAAGATTGGTGGGGCGGCACTGAAGCTTTCTTT
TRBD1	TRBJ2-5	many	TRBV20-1	CSARDRDSQETQYF	TGCAGTGCTAGAGATCGGGACAGCCAAGAGACCCAGTACTTC
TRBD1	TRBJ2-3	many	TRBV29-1	CSVQDRAIRGTQYF	TGCAGCGTTCAGGACAGGGCCATAAGGGGTACGCAGTATTTT